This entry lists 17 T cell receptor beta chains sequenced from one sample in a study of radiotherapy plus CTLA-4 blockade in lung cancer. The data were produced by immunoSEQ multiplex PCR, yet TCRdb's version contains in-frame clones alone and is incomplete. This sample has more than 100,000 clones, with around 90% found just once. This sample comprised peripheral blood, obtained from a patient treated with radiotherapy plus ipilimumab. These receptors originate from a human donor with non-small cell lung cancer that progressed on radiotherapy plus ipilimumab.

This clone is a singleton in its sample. This chain's CDR3 is CASSYDAVRIEQYF. The CDR3 DNA is TGTGCCAGCAGCTACGACGCCGTCCGGATCGAGCAGTACTTC. The V call is TRBV6-6, the J call TRBJ2-7, with no clear D. Looked up from germline, CDR1 is MNHNY and CDR2 is SVGAGI (reference sequence). V lost 6 bases and J 6 bases, leaving 18 bases between the germline ends. The length of the CDR3 is 14 residues.

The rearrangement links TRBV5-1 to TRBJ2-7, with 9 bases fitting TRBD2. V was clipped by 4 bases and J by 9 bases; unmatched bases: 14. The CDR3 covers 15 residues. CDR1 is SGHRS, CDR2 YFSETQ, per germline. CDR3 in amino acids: CASSQMTSGSPGQYF. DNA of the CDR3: TGCGCCAGCAGCCAAATGACTAGCGGCAGCCCTGGGCAGTACTTC.

The CDR3 region has the DNA TGCGCCAGCAGCCAATCCCCCGGCCGGGGGAACACTGAAGCTTTCTTT. As protein: CASSQSPGRGNTEAFF. The J gene is TRBJ1-1, the V gene TRBV4-1; D gene uncertain. Trimming took 2 bases from V and 1 from J, leaving 14 bases between them. CDR3 size: 16 residues. Germline V gives CDR1 MGHRA, CDR2 YSYEKL.

The CDR3 DNA sequence: TGCGCCAGCAGCTTTGGGAGCGGGAGTTCCTACAATGAGCAGTTCTTC. Residues: CASSFGSGSSYNEQFF. The V call is TRBV5-1, the J call TRBJ2-1, with 8 bases fitting TRBD2. V shed 2 bases, J shed 1 base, and the junction held 5 bases outside the gene matches. This CDR3 region has 16 residues. Germline values: CDR1 SGHRS, CDR2 YFSETQ.

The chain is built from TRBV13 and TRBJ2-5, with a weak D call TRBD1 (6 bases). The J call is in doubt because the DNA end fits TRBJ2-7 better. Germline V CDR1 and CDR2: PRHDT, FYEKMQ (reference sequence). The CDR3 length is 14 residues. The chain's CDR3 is CASSQGSLMYEQYF. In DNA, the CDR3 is TGTGCCAGCAGCCAGGGGAGTCTCATGTACGAGCAGTACTTC.

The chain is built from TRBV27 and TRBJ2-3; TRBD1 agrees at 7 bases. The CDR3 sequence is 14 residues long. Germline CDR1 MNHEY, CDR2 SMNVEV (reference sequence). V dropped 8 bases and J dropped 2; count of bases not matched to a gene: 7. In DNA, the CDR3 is TGTGCCAGCTGGGGACAGCCCTACACAGATACGCAGTATTTT. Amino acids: CASWGQPYTDTQYF.

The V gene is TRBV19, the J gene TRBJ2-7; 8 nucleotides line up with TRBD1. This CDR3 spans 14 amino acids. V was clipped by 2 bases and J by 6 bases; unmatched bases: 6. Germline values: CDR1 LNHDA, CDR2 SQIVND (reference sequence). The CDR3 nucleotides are TGTGCCAGTAGTATACGGGACAGGTCCCCCGAGCAGTACTTC. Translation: CASSIRDRSPEQYF.

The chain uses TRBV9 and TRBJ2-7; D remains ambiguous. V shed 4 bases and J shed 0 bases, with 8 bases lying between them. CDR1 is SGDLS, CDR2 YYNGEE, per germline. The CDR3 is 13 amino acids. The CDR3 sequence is CASSPKASYEQYF. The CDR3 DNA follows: TGTGCCAGCAGCCCTAAAGCCTCCTACGAGCAGTACTTC.

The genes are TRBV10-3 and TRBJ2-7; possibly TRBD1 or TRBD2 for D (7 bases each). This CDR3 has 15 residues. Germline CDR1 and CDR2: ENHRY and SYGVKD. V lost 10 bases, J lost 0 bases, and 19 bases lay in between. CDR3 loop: CATPTGGQNSYEQYF. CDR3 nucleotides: TGTGCCACCCCGACGGGGGGACAGAACTCCTACGAGCAGTACTTC.

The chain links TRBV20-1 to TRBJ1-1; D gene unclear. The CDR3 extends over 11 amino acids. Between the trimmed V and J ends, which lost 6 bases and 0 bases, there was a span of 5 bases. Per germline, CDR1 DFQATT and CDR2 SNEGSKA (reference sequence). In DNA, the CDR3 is TGCAGTGCCGGGATGAACACTGAAGCTTTCTTT. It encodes CSAGMNTEAFF.

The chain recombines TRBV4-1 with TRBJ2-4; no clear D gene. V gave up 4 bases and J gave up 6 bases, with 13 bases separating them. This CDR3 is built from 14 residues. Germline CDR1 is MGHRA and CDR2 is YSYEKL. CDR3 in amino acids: CASSPFAVRNIQYF. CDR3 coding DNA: TGCGCCAGCAGCCCGTTTGCGGTGAGAAACATTCAGTACTTC.

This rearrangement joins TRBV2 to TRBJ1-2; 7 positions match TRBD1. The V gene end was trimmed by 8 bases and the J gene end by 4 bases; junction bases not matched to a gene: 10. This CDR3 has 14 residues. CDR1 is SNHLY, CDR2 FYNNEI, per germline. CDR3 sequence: CASGRDSLPYGYTF. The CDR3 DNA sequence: TGTGCCAGCGGAAGGGACAGCCTTCCCTATGGCTACACCTTC.

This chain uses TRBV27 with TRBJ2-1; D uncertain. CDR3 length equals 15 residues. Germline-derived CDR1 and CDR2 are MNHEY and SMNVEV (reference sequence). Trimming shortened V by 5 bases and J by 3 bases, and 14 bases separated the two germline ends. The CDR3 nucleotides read TGTGCCAGCAGTCCCGTTTTTGGCAGCTACAATGAGCAGTTCTTC. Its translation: CASSPVFGSYNEQFF.

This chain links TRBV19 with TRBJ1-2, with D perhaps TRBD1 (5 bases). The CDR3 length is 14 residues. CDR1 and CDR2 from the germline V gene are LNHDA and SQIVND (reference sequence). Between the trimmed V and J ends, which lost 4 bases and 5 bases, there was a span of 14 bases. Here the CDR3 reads CASSSTGTAYGYTF. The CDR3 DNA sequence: TGTGCCAGTAGTAGTACCGGGACCGCTTATGGCTACACCTTC.

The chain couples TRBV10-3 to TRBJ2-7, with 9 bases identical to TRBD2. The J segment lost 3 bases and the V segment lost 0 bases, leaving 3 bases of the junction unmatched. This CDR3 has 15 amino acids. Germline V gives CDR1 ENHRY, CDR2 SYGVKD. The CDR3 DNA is TGTGCCATCAGTGAGTCGGCTAGCGGGATCTACGAGCAGTACTTC. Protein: CAISESASGIYEQYF.

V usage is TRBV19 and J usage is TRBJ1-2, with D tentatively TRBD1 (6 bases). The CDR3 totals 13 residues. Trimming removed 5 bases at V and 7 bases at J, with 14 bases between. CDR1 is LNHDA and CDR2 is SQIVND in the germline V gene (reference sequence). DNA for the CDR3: TGTGCCAGTAGTGGGAACAGGGTAGGTGGCTACACCTTC. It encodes CASSGNRVGGYTF.

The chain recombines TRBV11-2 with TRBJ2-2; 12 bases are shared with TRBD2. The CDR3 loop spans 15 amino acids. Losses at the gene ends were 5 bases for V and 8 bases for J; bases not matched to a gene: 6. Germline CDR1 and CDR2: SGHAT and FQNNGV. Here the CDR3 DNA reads TGTGCCAGCAGCCCTAGCGGGAGGGCCCCGGGGGAGCTGTTTTTT. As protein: CASSPSGRAPGELFF.